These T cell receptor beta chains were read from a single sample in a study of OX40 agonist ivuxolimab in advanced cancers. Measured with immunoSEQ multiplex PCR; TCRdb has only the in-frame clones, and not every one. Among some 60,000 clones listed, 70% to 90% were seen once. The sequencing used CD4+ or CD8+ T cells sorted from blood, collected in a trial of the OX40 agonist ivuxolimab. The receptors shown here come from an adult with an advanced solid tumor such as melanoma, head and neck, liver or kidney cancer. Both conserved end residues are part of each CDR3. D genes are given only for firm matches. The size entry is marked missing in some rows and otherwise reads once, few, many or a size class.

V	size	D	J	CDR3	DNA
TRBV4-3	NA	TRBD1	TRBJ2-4	CASSQEGGQSNIQYF	TGCGCCAGCAGCCAAGAAGGGGGACAGAGTAACATTCAGTACTTC
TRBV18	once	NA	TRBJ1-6	CASSPSPGAGSPLHF	TGTGCCAGCTCACCGAGTCCAGGGGCGGGTTCACCCCTCCACTTT
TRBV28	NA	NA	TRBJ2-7	CASSIGDPSSYEQYF	TGTGCCAGCAGCATAGGAGACCCTAGCTCCTACGAGCAGTACTTC
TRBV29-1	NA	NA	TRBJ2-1	CSVDGRVDEQFF	TGCAGCGTTGATGGCAGGGTGGATGAGCAGTTCTTC
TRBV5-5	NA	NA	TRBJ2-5	CASSLAQVQETQYF	TGTGCCAGCAGCTTGGCTCAAGTCCAAGAGACCCAGTACTTC
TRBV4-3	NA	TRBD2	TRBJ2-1	CASSQVGGGANEQFF	TGCGCCAGCAGCCAAGTCGGCGGGGGGGCCAATGAGCAGTTCTTC
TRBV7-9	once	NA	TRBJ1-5	CASSLWGGNQPQHF	TGTGCCAGCAGCTTATGGGGAGGCAATCAGCCCCAGCATTTT
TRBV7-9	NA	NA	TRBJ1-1	CASSPAVGGFSAFF	TGTGCCAGCAGCCCGGCAGTAGGGGGATTCAGCGCTTTCTTT
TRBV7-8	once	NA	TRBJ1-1	CASSLTPMGDTEAFF	TGTGCCAGCAGCTTAACGCCAATGGGGGACACTGAAGCTTTCTTT
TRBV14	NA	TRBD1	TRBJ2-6	CASRPPPGQTSSGANVLTF	TGTGCCAGCAGACCCCCTCCGGGACAGACCTCCTCTGGGGCCAACGTCCTGACTTTC
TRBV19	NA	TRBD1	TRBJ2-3	CASSIRGLIDTQYF	TGTGCCAGTAGTATAAGGGGGCTAATTGATACGCAGTATTTT
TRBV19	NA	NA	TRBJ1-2	CASRDTQVNGYTF	TGTGCCAGTAGGGACACCCAGGTGAATGGCTACACCTTC
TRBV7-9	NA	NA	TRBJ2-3	CASSLADTQYF	TGTGCCAGCAGCTTAGCAGATACGCAGTATTTT
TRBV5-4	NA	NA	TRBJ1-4	CASRLGTGGNEKLFF	TGTGCCAGCAGACTGGGGACCGGGGGAAATGAAAAACTGTTTTTT
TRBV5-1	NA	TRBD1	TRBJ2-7	CASSAGQGYEQYF	TGCGCCAGCAGCGCCGGACAGGGCTACGAGCAGTACTTC
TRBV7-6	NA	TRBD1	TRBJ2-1	CASSLAGTVYNEQFF	TGTGCCAGCAGCTTAGCGGGGACAGTCTACAATGAGCAGTTCTTC
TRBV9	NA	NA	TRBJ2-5	CASSVDLETQYF	TGTGCCAGCAGCGTGGATTTAGAGACCCAGTACTTC
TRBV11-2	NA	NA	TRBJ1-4	CASSITGWDEKLFF	TGTGCCAGCAGCATCACAGGGTGGGATGAAAAACTGTTTTTT
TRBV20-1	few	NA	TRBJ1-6	CSASHNSPLHF	TGCAGTGCTAGCCATAATTCACCCCTCCACTTT
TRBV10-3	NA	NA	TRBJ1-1	CAISGRGIEAFF	TGTGCCATCAGTGGGCGTGGTATTGAAGCTTTCTTT
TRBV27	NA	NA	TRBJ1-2	CASGGPREVGGYTF	TGTGCCAGCGGAGGACCCAGGGAGGTCGGTGGCTACACCTTC
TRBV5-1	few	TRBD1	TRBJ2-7	CASTSSTGGPYEQYF	TGCGCCAGCACCTCCTCGACAGGGGGACCCTACGAGCAGTACTTC
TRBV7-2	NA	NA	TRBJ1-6	CASSLDSNSPLHF	TGTGCCAGCAGTTTGGACAGTAATTCACCCCTCCACTTT
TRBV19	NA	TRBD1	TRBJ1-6	CASSPPGQNNSPLHF	TGTGCCAGTAGTCCTCCGGGACAGAATAATTCACCCCTCCACTTT
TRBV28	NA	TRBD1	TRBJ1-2	CASRDRDRGYGYTF	TGTGCCAGCAGGGACCGGGACAGGGGCTATGGCTACACCTTC
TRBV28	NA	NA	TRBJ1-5	CASISQIGSNQPQHF	TGTGCCAGCATCTCCCAGATCGGTAGCAATCAGCCCCAGCATTTT
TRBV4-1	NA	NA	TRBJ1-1	CASSHKGDTEAFF	TGCGCCAGCAGCCACAAGGGAGACACTGAAGCTTTCTTT
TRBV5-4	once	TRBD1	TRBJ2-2	CASSLQGQLPTGELFF	TGTGCCAGCAGCTTACAGGGGCAGCTTCCAACCGGGGAGCTGTTTTTT
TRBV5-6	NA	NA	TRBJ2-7	CASSQIRGNYEQYF	TGTGCCAGCAGCCAAATTCGTGGCAACTACGAGCAGTACTTC
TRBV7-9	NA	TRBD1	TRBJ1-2	CASSFPGQGIGYTF	TGTGCCAGCAGCTTTCCGGGACAGGGCATAGGCTACACCTTC
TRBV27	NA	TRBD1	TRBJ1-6	CARDRELPLHF	TGTGCCCGGGACAGGGAATTACCCCTCCACTTT
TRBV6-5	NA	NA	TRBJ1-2	CASSSPMDRMSTF	TGTGCCAGCAGTTCCCCTATGGACCGCATGTCCACCTTC
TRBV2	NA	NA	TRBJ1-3	CASRPGTDGNTIYF	TGTGCCAGCAGGCCTGGGACTGACGGAAACACCATATATTTT
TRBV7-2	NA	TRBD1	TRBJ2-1	CASSWGQGARNEQFF	TGTGCCAGCAGCTGGGGACAGGGGGCGCGTAATGAGCAGTTCTTC
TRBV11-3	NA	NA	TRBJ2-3	CASSSTTTTDTQYF	TGTGCCAGCAGCTCGACGACTACCACAGATACGCAGTATTTT
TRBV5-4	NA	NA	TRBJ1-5	CASSLFREWGNQPQHF	TGTGCCAGCAGCTTATTTCGCGAGTGGGGCAATCAGCCCCAGCATTTT
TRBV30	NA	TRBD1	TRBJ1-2	CAWNEGQIYGYTF	TGTGCCTGGAACGAGGGACAGATCTATGGCTACACCTTC
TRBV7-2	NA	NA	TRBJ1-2	CASSSGINYGYTF	TGTGCCAGCAGCTCGGGGATTAACTATGGCTACACCTTC
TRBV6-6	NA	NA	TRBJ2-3	CASSYSSPWDTQYF	TGTGCCAGCAGTTACTCTAGCCCCTGGGATACGCAGTATTTT
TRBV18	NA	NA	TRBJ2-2	CASSTDTDTGELFF	TGTGCCAGCTCCACGGACACCGACACCGGGGAGCTGTTTTTT
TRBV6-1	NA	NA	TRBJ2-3	CASSTGTPTDTQYF	TGTGCCAGCAGTACCGGGACACCTACAGATACGCAGTATTTT
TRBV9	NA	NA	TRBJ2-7	CASSVGPTTRDYEQYF	TGTGCCAGCAGCGTTGGACCAACCACACGAGACTACGAGCAGTACTTC
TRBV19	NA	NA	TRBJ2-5	CASSIVNSQETQYF	TGTGCCAGTAGTATAGTGAACAGCCAAGAGACCCAGTACTTC
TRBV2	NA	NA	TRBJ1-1	CASNPQGGIGTEAFF	TGTGCCAGCAACCCACAGGGTGGTATCGGGACTGAAGCTTTCTTT
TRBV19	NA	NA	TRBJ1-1	CASSTTRQTNTEAFF	TGTGCCAGTAGTACCACCAGACAGACGAACACTGAAGCTTTCTTT
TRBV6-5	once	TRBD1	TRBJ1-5	CASSGQGGQPQHF	TGTGCCAGCAGTGGACAGGGCGGTCAGCCCCAGCATTTT
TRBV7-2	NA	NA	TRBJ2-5	CASSLLRTGWTQYF	TGTGCCAGCAGCTTACTTCGGACGGGTTGGACCCAGTACTTC
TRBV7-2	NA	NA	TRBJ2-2	CASSLVRAAGELFF	TGTGCCAGCAGCTTAGTAAGAGCCGCTGGGGAGCTGTTTTTT
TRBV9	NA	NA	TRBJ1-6	CASSVQDSSNSPLHF	TGTGCCAGCAGCGTTCAGGACAGCAGCAATTCACCCCTCCACTTT
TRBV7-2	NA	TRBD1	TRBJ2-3	CASSFDRGRDTQYF	TGTGCCAGCAGCTTCGACAGGGGTAGAGATACGCAGTATTTT
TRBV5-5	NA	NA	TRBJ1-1	CASSMNTEAFF	TGTGCCAGCAGCATGAACACTGAAGCTTTCTTT